The 21 T cell receptor beta chains below come from one sample, sequenced in a study of CD8+ T cells in alopecia areata. Treatment here: oral pan-JAK inhibitor, 5-10 mg twice daily. Investigators isolated RNA and reverse transcribed it into cDNA to act as the sequencing template. Measured with immunoSEQ multiplex PCR; TCRdb has only the in-frame clones, and not every one. The sample has about 190,000 clones, about three fifths seen once; the top ten hold 1.3%. The sample consisted of CD4+ T cells sorted from blood, taken at week 49, from a patient treated with tofacitinib. The source is a human donor with alopecia areata.

This clone was seen once. The rearrangement links TRBV29-1 to TRBJ2-1, with TRBD1 matching over 7 bases. CDR1 and CDR2 from the germline V gene are SQVTM and ANQGSEA. CDR3 length: 14 amino acids. The chain's CDR3 is CSHRRQGWGNEQFF. The CDR3, as DNA: TGCAGTCATCGACGACAGGGTTGGGGCAATGAGCAGTTCTTC.

This clone was recorded once. The J gene is TRBJ2-2, the V gene TRBV29-1, with TRBD1 matching over 10 bases. CDR3 length: 14 amino acids. Germline lookup yields CDR1 SQVTM and CDR2 ANQGSEA. V lost 8 bases to trimming and J lost 5 bases; unmatched junction nucleotides: 8. The CDR3: CSTPGTGATGELFF. DNA of the CDR3: TGCAGCACTCCCGGGACAGGGGCGACCGGGGAGCTGTTTTTT.

The chain combines TRBV25-1 with TRBJ2-1; no reliable D call. V lost 2 bases and J lost 9, with 5 bases in between. The germline CDR1 and CDR2 sequences are MGHDK and SYGVNS. The CDR3 extends over 11 amino acids. The chain's CDR3 is CASSEGVEQFF. The CDR3 DNA follows: TGTGCCAGCAGTGAAGGGGTTGAGCAGTTCTTC.

The gene calls are TRBV27 and TRBJ2-3; 7 nucleotides match TRBD1. Germline CDR1 MNHEY, CDR2 SMNVEV (reference sequence). There are 14 residues in the CDR3. Trimming at V came to 4 bases and at J to 2 bases, leaving 3 bases not matched to a gene. The DNA of the CDR3 is TGTGCCAGCAGTTCCGGGACAGCCACAGATACGCAGTATTTT. It yields the protein CASSSGTATDTQYF.

This clone was seen a handful of times. The chain is built from TRBV20-1 and TRBJ2-3; TRBD2 is a possible D gene (5 bases). The CDR3 loop spans 11 amino acids. The ends were cut back, 6 bases at V and 9 bases at J, with 13 bases in the middle. Germline CDR1 reads DFQATT; CDR2 reads SNEGSKA (reference sequence). This CDR3 reads CSAPLGGTQYF. CDR3 in DNA: TGCAGTGCCCCCCTTGGCGGGACGCAGTATTTT.

V gene TRBV15 combines with J gene TRBJ1-4; 10 bases map to TRBD1. The V gene's germline CDR1 is LNHNV and CDR2 YYDKDF (reference sequence). The CDR3 is 17 amino acids. The ends lost 0 bases at V and 8 bases at J; junction bases unmatched: 9. Here the CDR3 reads CATSRDWTGGREEKLFF. DNA of the CDR3: TGTGCCACCAGCAGAGACTGGACAGGGGGACGTGAGGAAAAACTGTTTTTT.

In this sample, this clone turned up once. V and J are TRBV29-1 and TRBJ2-3; the D call may be TRBD1 or TRBD2 (6 bases each). Germline CDR1 reads SQVTM; CDR2 reads ANQGSEA. The germline V and J ends were trimmed by 3 bases and 0 bases, with 13 bases remaining between them. The CDR3 runs to 15 residues. This chain's CDR3 is CSVEAGHSSTDTQYF. CDR3 DNA: TGCAGCGTTGAGGCGGGACACTCTAGCACAGATACGCAGTATTTT.

The CDR3 DNA sequence: TGTGCCTGGAGGGTTAACGCCGATGGCTACACCTTC. It translates to CAWRVNADGYTF. The V and J genes are TRBV30 and TRBJ1-2; D not certain. The V gene lost 3 bases and the J gene lost 6 bases, with 11 bases spanning the gap. Germline lookup yields CDR1 GTSNPN and CDR2 SVGIG (reference sequence). The CDR3 contains 12 residues.

Of note for this clone: The sample holds other DNA sequences that translate to the same CDR3. This chain connects TRBV29-1 to TRBJ1-1; a weak D match, TRBD1 (6 bases). Germline CDR1 and CDR2: SQVTM and ANQGSEA. The CDR3 sequence is 12 residues long. The CDR3 loop is CSAGEMNTEAFF. CDR3 nucleotide sequence: TGCAGTGCAGGGGAAATGAACACTGAAGCTTTCTTT. The full variable domain, in which reference TRBV29-1 and TRBJ1-1 provide the parts outside the CDR3, is SAVISQKPSRDICQRGTSLTIQCQVDSQVTMMFWYRQQPGQSLTLIATANQGSEATYESGFVIDKFPISRPNLTFSTLTVSNMSPEDSSIYLCSAGEMNTEAFFGQGTRLTVV.

V gene TRBV30 combines with J gene TRBJ2-5; TRBD2 aligns across 12 bases. The germline CDR1 and CDR2 sequences are GTSNPN and SVGIG (reference sequence). The CDR3 has 15 residues. Trimming at V came to 3 bases and at J to 4 bases, leaving 6 bases not matched to a gene. The DNA for the CDR3 is TGTGCCTGGAGGAGACTAGCGGGGGCCCGAGAGACCCAGTACTTC. Its protein product is CAWRRLAGARETQYF.

The CDR3 spells CASSGGRGTTDTQYF. Here the CDR3 DNA reads TGTGCCAGCAGCGGGGGGCGGGGTACCACAGATACGCAGTATTTT. The chain combines TRBV2 with TRBJ2-3, with D possibly matching TRBD2 (7 bases). V was trimmed by 6 bases and J by 2 bases, leaving 15 bases between them. In germline, CDR1 is SNHLY, CDR2 FYNNEI. This CDR3 contains 15 residues.

This clone was seen just once. This chain joins TRBV19 and TRBJ1-2; D is unresolved. Trimming shortened V by 3 bases and J by 6 bases, and 5 bases separated the two germline ends. The CDR3 has 11 residues. Looked up from germline, CDR1 is LNHDA and CDR2 is SQIVND (reference sequence). CDR3 amino acids: CASSMADGYTF. The CDR3 DNA sequence: TGTGCCAGTAGTATGGCCGATGGCTACACCTTC.

This chain uses TRBV6-1 with TRBJ2-4, with 7 bases that match TRBD1. From germline, CDR1 is MNHNS and CDR2 SASEGT. This CDR3 is built from 20 residues. J was trimmed by 1 base and V by 2 bases; bases with no gene match: 17. The CDR3 region is CASSELVRDRDVGAKNIQYF. The CDR3 coding sequence is TGTGCCAGCAGTGAACTTGTGCGAGACAGGGACGTAGGGGCCAAAAACATTCAGTACTTC.

This clone was seen more than once but under ten times. V gene TRBV7-2 combines with J gene TRBJ1-5; D unresolved. Germline lookup yields CDR1 SGHTA and CDR2 FQGNSA. Between the trimmed V and J ends, which lost 5 bases and 5 bases, there was a span of 10 bases. This CDR3 is 13 amino acids long. As DNA, the CDR3 is TGTGCCAGCAGCCCTTGGGCTTATCAGCCCCAGCATTTT. It encodes CASSPWAYQPQHF.

This clone was observed a few times. V and J are TRBV7-2 and TRBJ2-2; D uncertain. There are 14 residues in the CDR3. Per the germline V gene, CDR1 is SGHTA and CDR2 is FQGNSA. V gave up 1 base and J gave up 1 base, with 4 bases separating them. CDR3 in amino acids: CASSLVWNTGELFF. Written as DNA, the CDR3 is TGTGCCAGCAGCTTAGTTTGGAACACCGGGGAGCTGTTTTTT. The variable domain in full, with the rest retrieved from reference TRBV7-2 and TRBJ2-2, is GAGVSQSPSNKVTEKGKDVELRCDPISGHTALYWYRQSLGQGLEFLIYFQGNSAPDKSGLPSDRFSAERTGGSVSTLTIQRTQQEDSAVYLCASSLVWNTGELFFGEGSRLTVL.

The J gene is TRBJ1-2, the V gene TRBV30, with a weak D call TRBD1 (5 bases). This CDR3 contains 13 residues. Germline V lookup: CDR1 GTSNPN, CDR2 SVGIG (reference sequence). V was cut by 4 bases and J by 7 bases, with 16 bases left in between. DNA of the CDR3: TGTGCCTGGACTCCGGGGACGTCTAGTGGCTACACCTTC. Translation gives CAWTPGTSSGYTF.

The V call is TRBV2, the J call TRBJ2-3; D ambiguous. This CDR3 contains 13 residues. CDR1 SNHLY and CDR2 FYNNEI come from the germline V gene. Trimming removed 7 bases at V and 2 bases at J, with 10 bases between. The CDR3 coding sequence is TGTGCCAGCAAGGGAACAATCACAGATACGCAGTATTTT. This sequence encodes CASKGTITDTQYF.

This chain joins TRBV6-1 and TRBJ1-1; no clear D. Germline V CDR1 and CDR2: MNHNS, SASEGT. This CDR3 has 14 residues. With 3 bases removed from V and 6 bases from J, the gap between germline ends came to 14 bases. CDR3 loop: CASSDWGNGAEAFF. The CDR3 DNA reads TGTGCCAGCAGTGATTGGGGAAATGGGGCTGAAGCTTTCTTT.

This rearrangement joins TRBV2 to TRBJ2-4; D not resolved. The CDR3 consists of 14 residues. Germline lookup yields CDR1 SNHLY and CDR2 FYNNEI. Between the trimmed V and J ends, which lost 4 bases and 1 base, there was a span of 8 bases. This chain's CDR3 is CASSGWAAKNIQYF. The CDR3 nucleotides are TGTGCCAGCAGTGGGTGGGCTGCCAAAAACATTCAGTACTTC.

This chain links TRBV20-1 with TRBJ2-3; tentatively, D is TRBD2 (6 bases). The germline V gene encodes CDR1 DFQATT and CDR2 SNEGSKA (reference sequence). Trimming shortened V by 3 bases and J by 8 bases, and 9 bases separated the two germline ends. CDR3 size: 11 residues. DNA of the CDR3: TGCAGTGCTAGTGGGGAGGTTACGCAGTATTTT. Its translation is CSASGEVTQYF.

V gene TRBV29-1 combines with J gene TRBJ2-2; tentative D call: TRBD2 (6 bases). The germline V gene encodes CDR1 SQVTM and CDR2 ANQGSEA. Trimming removed 4 bases from V and 2 bases from J, with 11 bases in between. This CDR3 has 14 amino acids. Here the CDR3 reads CSVAEGINTGELFF. The CDR3 DNA sequence: TGCAGCGTTGCGGAGGGGATAAACACCGGGGAGCTGTTTTTT.